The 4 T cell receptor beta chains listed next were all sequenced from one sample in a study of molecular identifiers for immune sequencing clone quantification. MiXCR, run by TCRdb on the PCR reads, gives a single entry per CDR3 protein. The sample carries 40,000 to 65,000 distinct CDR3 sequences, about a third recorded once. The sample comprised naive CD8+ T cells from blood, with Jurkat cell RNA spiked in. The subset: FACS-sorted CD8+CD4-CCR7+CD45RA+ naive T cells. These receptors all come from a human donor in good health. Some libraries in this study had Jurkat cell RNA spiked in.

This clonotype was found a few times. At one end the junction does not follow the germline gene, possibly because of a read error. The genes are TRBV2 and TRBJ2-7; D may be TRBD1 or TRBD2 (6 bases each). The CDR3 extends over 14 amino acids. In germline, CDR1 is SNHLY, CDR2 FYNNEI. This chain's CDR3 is CASREVPRGLEQYF. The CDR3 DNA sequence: TGTGCCAGCAGGGAAGTGCCCCGGGGGCTCGAGCAGTACTTC.

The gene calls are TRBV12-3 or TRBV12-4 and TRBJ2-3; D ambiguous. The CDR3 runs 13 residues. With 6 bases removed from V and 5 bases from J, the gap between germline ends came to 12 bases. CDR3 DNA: TGTGCCAGCAGCCCGACGGCGGTAGATACGCAGTATTTT. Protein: CASSPTAVDTQYF.

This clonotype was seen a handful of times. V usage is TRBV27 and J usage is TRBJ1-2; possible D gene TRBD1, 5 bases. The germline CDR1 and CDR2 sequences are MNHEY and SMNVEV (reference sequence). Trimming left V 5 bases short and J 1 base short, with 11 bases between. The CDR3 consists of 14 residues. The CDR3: CASSPLDNNYGYTF. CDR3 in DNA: TGTGCCAGCAGTCCCCTGGACAATAACTATGGCTACACCTTC.

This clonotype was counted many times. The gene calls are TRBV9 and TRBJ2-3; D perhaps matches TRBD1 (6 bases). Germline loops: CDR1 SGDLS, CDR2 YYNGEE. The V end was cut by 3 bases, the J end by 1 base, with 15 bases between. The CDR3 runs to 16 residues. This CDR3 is CASSADRFPRTDTQYF. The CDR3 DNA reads TGTGCCAGCAGCGCCGACAGGTTTCCCCGCACAGATACGCAGTATTTT.